The T cell receptor beta chain under discussion was sequenced for a study of blood T cell repertoires in COVID-19. The wider study: Samples of COVID-19 (acute and convalescent) were obtained from the United States, Italy and Spain. Nucleic acid was either cDNA or gDNA, and it came from T cells, B-cell-depleted T cells, or PBMCs.

Authors' analysis steps: Cell counts per sample came from amplifying reference gene primers. Here immunoSEQ multiplex PCR was the method, and the copy in TCRdb shows in-frame clones only, minus some. V and J calls and clone size are those listed in that table; D and trimming were worked out from the DNA. The table lists about 160,000 clones, around 82% of them singletons. V was clipped by 3 bases and J by 0 bases, with 11 bases between them. CDR1 and CDR2 (germline): GTSNPN, SVGIG (reference sequence). The CDR3 length is 14 residues. The specimen sequenced was peripheral blood. This TCR was sampled from a human donor with acute or convalescent COVID-19. The donor label of this sample is uncertain. V gene TRBV30 combines with J gene TRBJ1-2; D possibly corresponds to TRBD1 (5 bases). The CDR3 DNA reads TGTGCCTGGAGCAGACGGACAACTAACTATGGCTACACCTTC. Its protein is CAWSRRTTNYGYTF.